This record concerns one T cell receptor beta chain sequence. No cognate antigen has been identified for it. Base qualities are missing; no much larger clone stands one base away. The CDR3 contains 15 residues, cysteine and phenylalanine counted. Solely the CDR3 DNA is kept, with 45 bases framed from the first base. The germline V gene specifies MGHDK as CDR1 and SYGVNS as CDR2. The germline V end is reduced by 3 bases and the J end by 6 bases; junction bases left unmatched: 9. The sample comes from a study of blood T cell repertoires in COVID-19 (TCRdb year 2020). Context from the whole study: Samples covering the acute and convalescent phases of COVID-19 were provided by collaborators in the United States, Italy and Spain. The prospective study material was composed of cDNA or gDNA derived from T cells, B-cell-depleted T cells, or PBMCs. The dataset comprised deeply sampled blood TCRbeta repertoires from subjects exposed to, actively infected with, or recovered from COVID-19. A freely available public database, intended as a resource for researchers studying the immune response to SARS-CoV-2, is where the repertoires were released. Samples came from the ongoing ImmuneRACE study (first 160 participants) plus 1,254 subjects from 6 global collaborators. Sample metadata almost always included a de-identified subject ID, COVID-19 status, age in years and sex. Where available, HLA class I and class II types were obtained from metadata supplied by the sample provider rather than from assay-based typing. The full study reports these points: Clinical and demographic metadata were provided uncurated, with the amount varying by source and participant.

TCRbeta CDR3 regions were amplified from genomic DNA by means of the immunoSEQ Assay, a bias-controlled multiplex PCR. On the study's bioinformatics: Within the assay, amplification of reference gene primers was used to estimate how many nucleated cells each sample contained. To quantify the absolute abundance of each unique TCRbeta CDR3 rearrangement, sequence reads were collapsed and filtered. Productive Simpson clonality was computed per sample as the square root of Simpson's diversity index over productive rearrangements. The clones in this table, taken by TCRdb from immuneACCESS, are in-frame only. Not every clone is retained; where verified, under half of the shortfall comes from an unresolved V gene, and the cause of the rest is unknown. The DNA gave D and trimming, while V, J and clone size come from that table. A total of 69,000 or so clones appear in this sample, 84% of them only once. 13% of the sample goes to the ten largest clones.

At one collaborating source in Seattle, patients were enrolled during active infection and were followed longitudinally through the course of disease. Each collaborating institution followed its own protocols to collect whole blood in K2EDTA tubes. For TCRbeta analysis, collaborators shipped samples as frozen whole blood, isolated PBMCs, or DNA extracted from either of those sample types. The chain joins TRBV25-1 to TRBJ2-5, and TRBD1 matches 8 of the central bases. The TCR sequence derives from a man aged 50-60 years with COVID-19, enrolled during active disease. The material sequenced was peripheral blood. The DNA reads TGTGCCAGCAGTGACCGGGGACAGGAAGATAAGACCCAGTACTTC. This is translated as CASSDRGQEDKTQYF.